Presented here are 24 T cell receptor beta chains from one specimen sequenced in a study of T cell responses to AZD1222 COVID-19 vaccine. Using immunoSEQ multiplex PCR, the repertoire was profiled, and TCRdb retains in-frame clones only, with some absent. The table lists more than 140,000 clones, 70% to 90% of them singletons. The sample here was peripheral blood, taken on day 0 of MenACWY control vaccination. The receptors originated from an adult in good health.

The V call is TRBV5-4, the J call TRBJ1-6; TRBD1 aligns across 7 bases. The CDR3 is 15 amino acids. Germline V gives CDR1 SGHNT, CDR2 YYREEE (reference sequence). The V and J ends lost 7 bases and 6 bases, in that order; junction bases with no gene match: 10. The CDR3 DNA sequence: TGTGCCAGCCGGGCGGGGACAGTTCTTAATTCACCCCTCCACTTT. This encodes CASRAGTVLNSPLHF.

V usage is TRBV27 and J usage is TRBJ1-2; maybe TRBD1 (6 bases). The V end was cut by 0 bases, the J end by 3 bases, with 32 bases between. Germline CDR1 and CDR2: MNHEY and SMNVEV (reference sequence). This CDR3 comprises 22 residues. The CDR3 here is CASSLSIWGSRSEKRGDYGYTF. DNA of the CDR3: TGTGCCAGCAGTTTATCGATCTGGGGTAGTCGTTCTGAAAAAAGGGGGGACTATGGCTACACCTTC.

The rearrangement links TRBV2 to TRBJ2-5; 10 nucleotides agree with TRBD1. This CDR3 spans 16 amino acids. Trimming removed 6 bases from V and 4 bases from J; junction bases left unmatched: 11. From germline, CDR1 is SNHLY and CDR2 FYNNEI. This CDR3 is CASSFLTGGAGETQYF. CDR3 DNA sequence: TGTGCCAGCAGCTTCTTGACAGGGGGCGCAGGAGAGACCCAGTACTTC.

CDR3 loop: CASSLGVGIEEKLFF. The CDR3, as DNA: TGTGCCAGCAGTCTTGGAGTTGGGATTGAGGAAAAACTGTTTTTT. The chain has TRBV5-8 and TRBJ1-4; D is undetermined. The germline V and J ends were trimmed by 5 bases and 8 bases, with 19 bases remaining between them. This CDR3 comprises 15 residues. CDR1 is SGHTS and CDR2 is YDEGEE in the germline V gene.

The chain recombines TRBV2 with TRBJ1-5; 9 bases map to TRBD1. The CDR3 sequence is 14 residues long. Germline-derived CDR1 and CDR2 are SNHLY and FYNNEI. The V segment lost 6 bases and the J segment 6 bases; nucleotides outside the gene matches: 6. CDR3 amino acids: CASSRDRASQPQHF. The CDR3, as DNA: TGTGCCAGCAGCCGGGACAGGGCGTCTCAGCCCCAGCATTTT.

The chain recombines TRBV6-2 or TRBV6-3 with TRBJ1-5; D may be TRBD1 (5 bases). V lost 5 bases to trimming and J lost 4 bases, with 9 bases between them. The CDR3 consists of 13 residues. Looked up from germline, CDR1 is MNHEY and CDR2 is SVGEGT. CDR3 in amino acids: CASSQTDNQPQHF. The CDR3 DNA reads TGTGCCAGCAGTCAGACAGATAATCAGCCCCAGCATTTT.

This clone was counted once. The chain has TRBV4-1 and TRBJ2-7, with 9 nucleotides matching TRBD2. Germline assignment: CDR1 MGHRA and CDR2 YSYEKL. The CDR3 consists of 15 residues. The V and J ends lost 0 bases and 2 bases, in that order; junction bases with no gene match: 2. The CDR3 DNA reads as TGCGCCAGCAGCCAAGATCTAGCGGGGACCTACGAGCAGTACTTC. This gives the protein CASSQDLAGTYEQYF.

This chain connects TRBV20-1 to TRBJ1-2; the D gene is possibly TRBD1 (5 bases). The length of the CDR3 is 11 residues. V gave up 3 bases and J gave up 5 bases, with 7 bases separating them. Germline V gene lookup returns CDR1 DFQATT and CDR2 SNEGSKA (reference sequence). CDR3 loop: CSASDSYGYTF. CDR3 sequence (DNA): TGCAGTGCTAGCGACAGTTATGGCTACACCTTC.

This chain links TRBV4-3 with TRBJ2-7; perhaps TRBD1 as D (6 bases). The germline gives CDR1 LGHNA, CDR2 YSLEER. V was shortened by 0 bases and J by 2 bases, with 14 bases between the two germline ends. The CDR3 contains 16 residues. For the CDR3, the DNA is TGCGCCAGCAGCCAAGAGGTCGGACAGTATCCCTACGAGCAGTACTTC. Its protein is CASSQEVGQYPYEQYF.

The chain combines TRBV6-5 with TRBJ1-1; TRBD1 agrees at 7 bases. The germline gives CDR1 MNHEY, CDR2 SVGAGI. The CDR3 has 13 amino acids. The ends lost 4 bases at V and 5 bases at J; junction bases unmatched: 4. The CDR3 bases are TGTGCCAGCAGTTCGCACAGGGGTACTGAAGCTTTCTTT. Amino acid sequence: CASSSHRGTEAFF.

The chain has TRBV19 and TRBJ2-1; D is ambiguous. The V gene lost 5 bases and the J gene lost 10 bases, with 12 bases spanning the gap. The CDR3 loop spans 12 amino acids. Germline CDR1 is LNHDA and CDR2 is SQIVND (reference sequence). The CDR3 sequence is CASSETPVEQFF. The DNA of the CDR3 is TGTGCCAGTAGTGAGACTCCTGTCGAGCAGTTCTTC.

The chain couples TRBV2 to TRBJ1-2, with a possible D match to TRBD1 (5 bases). The germline V and J ends were trimmed by 11 bases and 2 bases, with 15 bases remaining between them. The CDR3 is 13 amino acids. The germline V gene encodes CDR1 SNHLY and CDR2 FYNNEI. The CDR3 nucleotides are TGTGCCGGAGCCGGGACGGCAAACTATGGCTACACCTTC. Its translation is CAGAGTANYGYTF.

J is TRBJ2-2 and V is TRBV30, with D possibly being TRBD1 (6 bases). This CDR3 region has 13 residues. V gave up 6 bases and J gave up 4 bases, with 12 bases separating them. Germline lookup yields CDR1 GTSNPN and CDR2 SVGIG (reference sequence). The CDR3 DNA follows: TGTGCCTGTCAGGGACACATCACCGGGGAGCTGTTTTTT. It encodes CACQGHITGELFF. The entire variable domain, with the rest obtained from reference TRBV30 and TRBJ2-2, is as follows: SQTIHQWPATLVQPVGSPLSLECTVEGTSNPNLYWYRQAAGRGLQLLFYSVGIGQISSEVPQNLSASRPQDRQFILSSKKLLLSDSGFYLCACQGHITGELFFGEGSRLTVL.

This sequence joins TRBV11-2 and TRBJ2-5; possible D gene TRBD1, 5 bases. The germline gives CDR1 SGHAT, CDR2 FQNNGV. CDR3 length: 14 amino acids. V lost 2 bases, J lost 5 bases, and 12 bases lay in between. CDR3 amino acids: CASSLSRAGETQYF. Written as DNA, the CDR3 is TGTGCCAGCAGCTTATCCAGGGCAGGGGAGACCCAGTACTTC.

This clone was counted a single time. The gene calls are TRBV7-9 and TRBJ2-7, with unresolved D. The CDR3 consists of 14 residues. Germline loops: CDR1 SEHNR, CDR2 FQNEAQ (reference sequence). V lost 5 bases and J lost 2, with 13 bases in between. Here the CDR3 reads CASSPSSSPYEQYF. The CDR3 bases are TGTGCCAGCAGCCCCTCGTCCAGCCCCTACGAGCAGTACTTC. Together with reference TRBV7-9 and TRBJ2-7, the CDR3 gives the full variable domain: DTGVSQNPRHKITKRGQNVTFRCDPISEHNRLYWYRQTLGQGPEFLTYFQNEAQLEKSRLLSDRFSAERPKGSFSTLEIQRTEQGDSAMYLCASSPSSSPYEQYFGPGTRLTVT.

The chain uses TRBV6-1 and TRBJ2-2, with unresolved D. Germline V gene lookup returns CDR1 MNHNS and CDR2 SASEGT. This CDR3 region has 14 residues. Trimming pared 0 bases from V and 6 bases from J, leaving 8 bases between. The CDR3 reads CASSEAVMAGELFF. CDR3 nucleotides: TGTGCCAGCAGTGAAGCGGTTATGGCCGGGGAGCTGTTTTTT.

The genes are TRBV20-1 and TRBJ1-2, with D perhaps TRBD1 (5 bases). The V gene's germline CDR1 is DFQATT and CDR2 SNEGSKA (reference sequence). The CDR3 length is 12 residues. With 3 bases removed from V and 7 bases from J, the gap between germline ends came to 12 bases. For the CDR3, the DNA is TGCAGTGCTAGTGGGGGAATAGGTGGCTACACCTTC. It specifies CSASGGIGGYTF.

This clone was seen a handful of times. This chain joins TRBV30 and TRBJ1-5; D is uncertain. The CDR3 covers 13 residues. CDR1 and CDR2 from the germline V gene are GTSNPN and SVGIG (reference sequence). V shed 2 bases and J shed 0 bases, with 5 bases lying between them. CDR3 loop: CAWSKDSNQPQHF. Written as DNA, the CDR3 is TGTGCCTGGAGTAAGGATAGCAATCAGCCCCAGCATTTT.

The V gene is TRBV5-8, the J gene TRBJ1-2; 7 bases map to TRBD1. CDR1 and CDR2 (germline): SGHTS, YDEGEE. CDR3 size: 15 residues. V lost 4 bases, J lost 7 bases, and 13 bases stayed unmatched. This chain's CDR3 is CASSGPSTGVPGYTF. CDR3 sequence (DNA): TGTGCCAGCAGCGGGCCCTCCACAGGGGTTCCTGGCTACACCTTC.

V usage is TRBV6-4 and J usage is TRBJ1-1; possible D gene TRBD1, 6 bases. Per germline, CDR1 MRHNA and CDR2 SNTAGT. The CDR3 runs 12 residues. The V and J ends lost 6 bases and 11 bases respectively, with 16 bases between them. Written as DNA, the CDR3 is TGTGCCAGCAGGCTAGGAGGGGGTCCGGCTTTCTTT. This gives the protein CASRLGGGPAFF.

The rearrangement links TRBV7-3 to TRBJ1-5, with a possible D match to TRBD1 (6 bases). The CDR3 contains 15 residues. Germline V lookup: CDR1 SGHTA, CDR2 FQGTGA. V was clipped by 6 bases and J by 9 bases, with 21 bases between them. The CDR3 sequence: CASSSNREGGWPQHF. DNA for the CDR3: TGTGCCAGCAGTTCAAACAGGGAAGGCGGATGGCCCCAGCATTTT.

The V call is TRBV14, the J call TRBJ2-1; D gene unclear. In germline, CDR1 is SGHDN, CDR2 FVKESK. The V end lost 2 bases, the J end lost 10 bases, and 15 bases lay between the germline ends. The CDR3 extends over 14 amino acids. The CDR3 here is CASSQMPGVREQFF. As DNA, the CDR3 is TGTGCCAGCAGCCAAATGCCTGGGGTTAGGGAGCAGTTCTTC.

This clone has a single count. The chain combines TRBV18 with TRBJ2-1, with a tentative D call TRBD1 (6 bases). The CDR3 totals 14 residues. Germline V CDR1 and CDR2: KGHSH, LQKENI. Trimming took off 4 bases at V and 7 bases at J, with 14 bases between the two ends. The CDR3 spells CASSQGQEGNEQFF. The DNA of the CDR3 is TGTGCCAGCTCACAGGGACAAGAGGGTAATGAGCAGTTCTTC.

The rearrangement joins TRBV12-3 or TRBV12-4 to TRBJ1-4; D call uncertain. The CDR3 runs to 11 residues. Trimming took off 6 bases at V and 8 bases at J, with 7 bases between the two ends. The CDR3 coding sequence is TGTGCCAGCAGGGGGAGGGAAAAACTGTTTTTT. It encodes CASRGREKLFF.